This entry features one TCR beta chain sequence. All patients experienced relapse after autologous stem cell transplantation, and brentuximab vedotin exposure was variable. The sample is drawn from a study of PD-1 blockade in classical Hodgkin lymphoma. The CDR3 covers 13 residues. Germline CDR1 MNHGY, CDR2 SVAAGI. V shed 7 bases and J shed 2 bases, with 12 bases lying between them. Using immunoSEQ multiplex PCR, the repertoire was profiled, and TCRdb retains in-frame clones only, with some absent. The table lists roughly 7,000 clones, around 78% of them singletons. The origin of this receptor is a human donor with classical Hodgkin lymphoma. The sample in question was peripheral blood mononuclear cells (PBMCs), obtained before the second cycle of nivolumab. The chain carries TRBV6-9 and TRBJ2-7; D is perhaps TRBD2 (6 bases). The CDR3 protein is CASTLGGTYEQYF. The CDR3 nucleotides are TGTGCCAGCACCCTCGGAGGGACCTACGAGCAGTACTTC.